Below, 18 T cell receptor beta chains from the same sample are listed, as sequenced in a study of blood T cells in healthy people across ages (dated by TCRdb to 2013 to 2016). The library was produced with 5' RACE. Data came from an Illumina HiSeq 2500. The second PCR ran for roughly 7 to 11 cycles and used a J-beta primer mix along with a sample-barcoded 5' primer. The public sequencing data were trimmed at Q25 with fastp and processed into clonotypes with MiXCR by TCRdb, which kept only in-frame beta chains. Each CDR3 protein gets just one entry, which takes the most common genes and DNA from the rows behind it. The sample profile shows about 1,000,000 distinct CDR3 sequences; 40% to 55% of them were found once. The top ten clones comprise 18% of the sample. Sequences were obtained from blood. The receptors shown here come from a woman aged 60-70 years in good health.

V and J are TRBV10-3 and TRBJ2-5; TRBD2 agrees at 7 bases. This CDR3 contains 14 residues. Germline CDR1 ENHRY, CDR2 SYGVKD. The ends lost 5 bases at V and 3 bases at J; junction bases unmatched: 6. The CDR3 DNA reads TGTGCCATCAGTCGCGTGCGGGAGAAAGAGACCCAGTACTTC. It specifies CAISRVREKETQYF.

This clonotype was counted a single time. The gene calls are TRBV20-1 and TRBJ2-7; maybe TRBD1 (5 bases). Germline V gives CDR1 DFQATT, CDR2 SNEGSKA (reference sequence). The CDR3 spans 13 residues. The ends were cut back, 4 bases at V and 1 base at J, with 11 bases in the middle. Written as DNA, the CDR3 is TGCAGTGCTAAGGTCAGGGAATCCTACGAGCAGTACTTC. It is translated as CSAKVRESYEQYF.

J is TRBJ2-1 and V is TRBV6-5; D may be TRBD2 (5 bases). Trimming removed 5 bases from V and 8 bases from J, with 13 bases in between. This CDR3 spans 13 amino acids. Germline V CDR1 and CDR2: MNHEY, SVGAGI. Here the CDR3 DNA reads TGTGCCAGCAGTGCCCTAGCCGGCTATGAGCAGTTCTTC. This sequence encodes CASSALAGYEQFF.

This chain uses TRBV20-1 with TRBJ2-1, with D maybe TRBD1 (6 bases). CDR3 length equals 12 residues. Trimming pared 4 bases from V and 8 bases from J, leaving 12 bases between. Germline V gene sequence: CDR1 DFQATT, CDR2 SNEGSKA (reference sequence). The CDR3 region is CSAKTGRDEQFF. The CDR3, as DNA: TGCAGTGCTAAGACAGGTCGGGATGAGCAGTTCTTC.

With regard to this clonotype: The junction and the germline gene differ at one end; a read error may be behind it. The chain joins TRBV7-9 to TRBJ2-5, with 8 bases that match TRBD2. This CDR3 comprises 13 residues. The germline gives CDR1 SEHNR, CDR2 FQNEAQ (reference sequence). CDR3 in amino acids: CSSSLTGGETQYF. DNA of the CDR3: TGTTCCAGCAGCTTAACGGGAGGGGAGACCCAGTACTTC.

CDR3 coding DNA: TGTGCCAGCAGCACCAGGACAGGGGCCTACGAGCAGTACTTC. Translated, it gives CASSTRTGAYEQYF. The V call is TRBV21-1, the J call TRBJ2-7; no DNA check was done on the table's D call, TRBD1. TRBV21-1 is a pseudogene locus. There are 14 residues in the CDR3.

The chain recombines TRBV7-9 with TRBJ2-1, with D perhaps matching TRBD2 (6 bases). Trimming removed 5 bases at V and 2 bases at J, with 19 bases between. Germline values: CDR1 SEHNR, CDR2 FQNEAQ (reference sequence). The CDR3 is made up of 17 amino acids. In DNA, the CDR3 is TGTGCCAGCAGCATCGAGATAGCGGTGGTCCCCTACAATGAGCAGTTCTTC. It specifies CASSIEIAVVPYNEQFF.

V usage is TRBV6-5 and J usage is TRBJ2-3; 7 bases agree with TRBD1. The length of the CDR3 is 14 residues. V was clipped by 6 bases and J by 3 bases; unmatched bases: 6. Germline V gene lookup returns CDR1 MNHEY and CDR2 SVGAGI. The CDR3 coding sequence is TGTGCCAGCAGACGACAGGGTTTAACAGATACGCAGTATTTT. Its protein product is CASRRQGLTDTQYF.

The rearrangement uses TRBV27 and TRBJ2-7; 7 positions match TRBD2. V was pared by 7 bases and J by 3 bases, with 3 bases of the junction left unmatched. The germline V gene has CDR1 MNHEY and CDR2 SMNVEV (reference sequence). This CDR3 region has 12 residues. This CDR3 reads CASTSSGYEQYF. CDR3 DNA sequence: TGTGCCAGCACGTCTAGCGGCTACGAGCAGTACTTC.

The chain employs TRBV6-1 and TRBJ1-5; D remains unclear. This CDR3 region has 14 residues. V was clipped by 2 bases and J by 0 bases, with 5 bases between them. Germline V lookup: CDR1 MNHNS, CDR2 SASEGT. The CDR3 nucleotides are TGTGCCAGCAGTGAACAGGCTAGCAATCAGCCCCAGCATTTT. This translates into CASSEQASNQPQHF.

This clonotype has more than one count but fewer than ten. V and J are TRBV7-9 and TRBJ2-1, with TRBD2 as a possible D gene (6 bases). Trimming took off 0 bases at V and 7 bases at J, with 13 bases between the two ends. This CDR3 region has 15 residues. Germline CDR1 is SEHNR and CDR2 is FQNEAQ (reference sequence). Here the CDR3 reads CASSLASGRTNEQFF. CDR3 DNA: TGTGCCAGCAGCTTAGCTAGCGGAAGGACTAATGAGCAGTTCTTC.

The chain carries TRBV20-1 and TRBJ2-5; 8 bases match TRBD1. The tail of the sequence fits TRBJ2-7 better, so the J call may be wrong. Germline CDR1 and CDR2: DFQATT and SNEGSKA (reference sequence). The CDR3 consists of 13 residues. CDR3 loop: CSGPRTGKHEQYF. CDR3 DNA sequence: TGCAGTGGCCCCCGGACAGGGAAACACGAGCAGTACTTC.

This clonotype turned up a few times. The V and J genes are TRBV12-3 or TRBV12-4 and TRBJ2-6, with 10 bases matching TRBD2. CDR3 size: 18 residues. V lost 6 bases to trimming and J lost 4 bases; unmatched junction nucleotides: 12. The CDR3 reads CASSYGLAAMGGANVLTF. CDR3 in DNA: TGTGCCAGCAGCTATGGACTAGCGGCGATGGGGGGGGCCAACGTCCTGACTTTC.

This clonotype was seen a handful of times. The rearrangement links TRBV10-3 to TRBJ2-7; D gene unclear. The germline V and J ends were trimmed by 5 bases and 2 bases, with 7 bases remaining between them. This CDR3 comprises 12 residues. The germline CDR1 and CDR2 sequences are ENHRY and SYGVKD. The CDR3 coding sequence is TGTGCCATCAGTCCGACTGCCTACGAGCAGTACTTC. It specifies CAISPTAYEQYF.

CDR3 sequence: CASSATASTQPEAFF. The CDR3 nucleotides are TGTGCCAGCAGCGCGACGGCGTCCACCCAACCTGAAGCTTTCTTT. The V and J genes are TRBV11-2 and TRBJ1-1, with no clear D. Germline-derived CDR1 and CDR2 are SGHAT and FQNNGV. The CDR3 consists of 15 residues. V shed 5 bases and J shed 6 bases, with 19 bases lying between them. Full variable domain (rest looked up from reference TRBV11-2 and TRBJ1-1): EAGVAQSPRYKIIEKRQSVAFWCNPISGHATLYWYQQILGQGPKLLIQFQNNGVVDDSQLPKDRFSAERLKGVDSTLKIQPAKLEDSAVYLCASSATASTQPEAFFGQGTRLTVV.

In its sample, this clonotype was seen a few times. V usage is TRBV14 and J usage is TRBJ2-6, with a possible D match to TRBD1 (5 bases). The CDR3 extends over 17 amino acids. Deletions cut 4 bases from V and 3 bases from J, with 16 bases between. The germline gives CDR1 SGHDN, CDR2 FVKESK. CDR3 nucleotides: TGTGCCAGCAGCCCTCAGGGTCCCCTCGGTGGGGCCAACGTCCTGACTTTC. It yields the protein CASSPQGPLGGANVLTF.

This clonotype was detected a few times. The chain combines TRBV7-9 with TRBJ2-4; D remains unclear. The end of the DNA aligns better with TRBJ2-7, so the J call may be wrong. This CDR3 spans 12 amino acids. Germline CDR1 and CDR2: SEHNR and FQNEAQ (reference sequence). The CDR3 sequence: CASSSRQDEQYF. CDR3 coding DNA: TGTGCCAGCAGCTCCCGCCAGGACGAGCAGTACTTC.

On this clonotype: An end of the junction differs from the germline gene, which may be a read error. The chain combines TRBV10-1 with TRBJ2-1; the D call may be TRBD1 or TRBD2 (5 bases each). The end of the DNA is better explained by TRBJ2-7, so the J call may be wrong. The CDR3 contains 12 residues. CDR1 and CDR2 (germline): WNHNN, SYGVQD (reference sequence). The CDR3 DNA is TGCGCCGGCAGGGAGTTGGGCAATGAGCAGTACTTC. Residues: CAGRELGNEQYF.